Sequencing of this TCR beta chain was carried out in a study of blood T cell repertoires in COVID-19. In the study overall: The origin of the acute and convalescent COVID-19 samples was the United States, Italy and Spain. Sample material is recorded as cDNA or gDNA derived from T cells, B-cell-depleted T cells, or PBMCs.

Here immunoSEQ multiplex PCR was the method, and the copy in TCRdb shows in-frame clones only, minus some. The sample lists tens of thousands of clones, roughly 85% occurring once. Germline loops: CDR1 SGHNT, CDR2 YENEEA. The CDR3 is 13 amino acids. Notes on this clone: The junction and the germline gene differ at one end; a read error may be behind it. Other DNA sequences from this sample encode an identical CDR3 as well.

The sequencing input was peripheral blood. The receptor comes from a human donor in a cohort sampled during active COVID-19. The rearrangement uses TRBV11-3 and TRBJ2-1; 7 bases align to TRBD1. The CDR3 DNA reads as TGTGCCAGCAGTTTAGACAGGGTCAATGAGCAGTTCTTC. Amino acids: CASSLDRVNEQFF.